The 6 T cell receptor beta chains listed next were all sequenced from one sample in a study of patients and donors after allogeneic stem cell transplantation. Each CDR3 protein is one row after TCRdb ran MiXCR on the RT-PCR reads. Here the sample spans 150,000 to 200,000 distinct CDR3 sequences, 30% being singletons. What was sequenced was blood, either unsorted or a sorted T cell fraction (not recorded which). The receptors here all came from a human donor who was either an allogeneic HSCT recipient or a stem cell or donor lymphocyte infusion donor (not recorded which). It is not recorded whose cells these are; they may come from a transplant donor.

CDR3: CASSMLTLRGSSYNEQFF. The DNA of the CDR3 is TGTGCCAGCAGCATGTTAACCCTGAGGGGTAGCTCCTACAATGAGCAGTTCTTC. V usage is TRBV7-9 and J usage is TRBJ2-1; possibly TRBD1 or TRBD2 for D (5 bases each). The CDR3 is 18 amino acids. Germline V lookup: CDR1 SEHNR, CDR2 FQNEAQ (reference sequence). The ends were cut back, 5 bases at V and 0 bases at J, with 20 bases in the middle.

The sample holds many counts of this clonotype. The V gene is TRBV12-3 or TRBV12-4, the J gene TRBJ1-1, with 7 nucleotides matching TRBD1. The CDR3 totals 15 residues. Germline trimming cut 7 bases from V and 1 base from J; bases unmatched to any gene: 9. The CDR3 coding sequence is TGTGCCAGCAAAAGGGGGACAGTCACGAACACTGAAGCTTTCTTT. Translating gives CASKRGTVTNTEAFF.

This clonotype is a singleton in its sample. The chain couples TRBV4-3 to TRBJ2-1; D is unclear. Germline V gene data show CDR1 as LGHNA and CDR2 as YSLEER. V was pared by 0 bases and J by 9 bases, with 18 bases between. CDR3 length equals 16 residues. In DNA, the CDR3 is TGCGCCAGCAGCCAAGATATACCCCTCGTGGTTTCTGAGCAGTTCTTC. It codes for CASSQDIPLVVSEQFF.

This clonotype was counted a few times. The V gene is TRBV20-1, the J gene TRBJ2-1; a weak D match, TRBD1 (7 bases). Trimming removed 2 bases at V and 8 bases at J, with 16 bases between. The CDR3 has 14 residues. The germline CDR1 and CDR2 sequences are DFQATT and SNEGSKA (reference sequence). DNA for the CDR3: TGCAGTGCTAGATTTCCGACAGGGAGGTATGAGCAGTTCTTC. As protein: CSARFPTGRYEQFF.

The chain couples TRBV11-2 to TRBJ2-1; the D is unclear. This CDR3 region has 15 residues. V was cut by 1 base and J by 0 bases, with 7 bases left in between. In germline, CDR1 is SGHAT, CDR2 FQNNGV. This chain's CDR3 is CASSLAIPSYNEQFF. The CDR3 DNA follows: TGTGCCAGCAGCTTAGCCATCCCCTCCTACAATGAGCAGTTCTTC.

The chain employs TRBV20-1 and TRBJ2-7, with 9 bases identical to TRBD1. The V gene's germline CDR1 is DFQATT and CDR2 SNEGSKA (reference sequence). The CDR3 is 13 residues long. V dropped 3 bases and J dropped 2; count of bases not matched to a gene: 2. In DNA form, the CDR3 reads TGCAGTGCTAGCCGACAGGGGGCCTACGAGCAGTACTTC. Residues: CSASRQGAYEQYF.